This passage covers 27 T cell receptor beta chains from one sample sequenced in a study of blood T cell repertoires in COVID-19. TCRdb's copy holds only in-frame clones and misses some; the assay was immunoSEQ multiplex PCR. The table lists 100,000 to 150,000 clones, 86% of them singletons. Material: peripheral blood. Every receptor here comes from a woman aged 70-85 years with COVID-19, enrolled during active disease.

The rearrangement uses TRBV11-2 and TRBJ1-4; D gene unclear. Trimming left V 2 bases short and J 8 bases short, with 6 bases between. This CDR3 is built from 12 residues. CDR1 SGHAT and CDR2 FQNNGV come from the germline V gene. This chain's CDR3 is CASSLNGEKLFF. The CDR3 DNA reads as TGTGCCAGCAGCTTAAACGGGGAAAAACTGTTTTTT.

A single count supports this clone. The rearrangement uses TRBV5-8 and TRBJ2-7; D is possibly TRBD1 (5 bases). Looked up from germline, CDR1 is SGHTS and CDR2 is YDEGEE. The CDR3 length is 14 residues. V was clipped by 4 bases and J by 2 bases, with 13 bases between them. The CDR3 loop reads CASSRGQKTYEQYF. The CDR3 region has the DNA TGTGCCAGCAGCCGAGGACAAAAGACCTACGAGCAGTACTTC.

V usage is TRBV6-4 and J usage is TRBJ2-3; D is uncertain. V gave up 3 bases and J gave up 0 bases, with 10 bases separating them. CDR1 is MRHNA and CDR2 is SNTAGT in the germline V gene. The CDR3 is 15 residues long. The DNA for the CDR3 is TGTGCCAGCAGTGAAACCCAAACTAGCACAGATACGCAGTATTTT. Protein: CASSETQTSTDTQYF.

J is TRBJ1-1 and V is TRBV18; D is perhaps TRBD1 (6 bases). The CDR3 has 12 residues. Deletions cut 2 bases from V and 5 bases from J, with 6 bases between. CDR1 and CDR2 from the germline V gene are KGHSH and LQKENI. CDR3 coding DNA: TGTGCCAGCTCACCAGGGACAACTGAAGCTTTCTTT. Protein: CASSPGTTEAFF.

V and J are TRBV12-3 or TRBV12-4 and TRBJ1-6; no definite D call. V lost 6 bases to trimming and J lost 7 bases, with 10 bases between them. CDR3 length: 13 residues. The CDR3 region is CASRLPKNSPLHF. CDR3 nucleotide sequence: TGTGCCAGCAGGTTACCCAAAAATTCACCCCTCCACTTT.

The CDR3 nucleotides are TGTGCCAGCAGCAAAGACATAGCCCAAGAGACCCAGTACTTC. It specifies CASSKDIAQETQYF. The V gene is TRBV7-9, the J gene TRBJ2-5; no clear D gene. CDR3 size: 14 residues. Germline V gives CDR1 SEHNR, CDR2 FQNEAQ (reference sequence). V lost 5 bases and J 1 base, leaving 11 bases between the germline ends.

V usage is TRBV11-2 and J usage is TRBJ2-1; TRBD1 matches 7 bases. J was trimmed by 8 bases and V by 4 bases; bases with no gene match: 5. The germline V gene has CDR1 SGHAT and CDR2 FQNNGV. The CDR3 has 13 amino acids. The CDR3 reads CASSSDRDDEQFF. The DNA for the CDR3 is TGTGCCAGCAGCTCAGACAGGGATGATGAGCAGTTCTTC.

This clone was counted once. This chain connects TRBV2 to TRBJ2-1; 7 bases match TRBD2. This CDR3 has 14 amino acids. V dropped 6 bases and J dropped 5; count of bases not matched to a gene: 7. In germline, CDR1 is SNHLY, CDR2 FYNNEI. The CDR3 coding sequence is TGTGCCAGCAGCCACACCCGGGGGGACAATGAGCAGTTCTTC. As protein: CASSHTRGDNEQFF.

The chain combines TRBV2 with TRBJ1-2, with D perhaps matching TRBD1 (6 bases). The ends were cut back, 3 bases at V and 3 bases at J, with 11 bases in the middle. CDR3 size: 14 residues. Germline V gives CDR1 SNHLY, CDR2 FYNNEI. The CDR3 spells CASSEGRGYYGYTF. The CDR3 DNA follows: TGTGCCAGCAGTGAGGGCAGGGGATACTATGGCTACACCTTC. The entire variable domain, with the rest obtained from reference TRBV2 and TRBJ1-2, is as follows: EPEVTQTPSHQVTQMGQEVILRCVPISNHLYFYWYRQILGQKVEFLVSFYNNEISEKSEIFDDQFSVERPDGSNFTLKIRSTKLEDSAMYFCASSEGRGYYGYTFGSGTRLTVV.

The genes are TRBV19 and TRBJ1-6, with 8 bases that match TRBD1. Losses at the gene ends were 6 bases for V and 7 bases for J; bases not matched to a gene: 8. In germline, CDR1 is LNHDA, CDR2 SQIVND (reference sequence). This CDR3 is 15 amino acids long. CDR3 coding DNA: TGTGCCAGTAGAGAGACAGGGGTTGGGAATTCACCCCTCCACTTT. Protein sequence: CASRETGVGNSPLHF.

The gene calls are TRBV7-9 and TRBJ1-4; weak D call: TRBD1 (6 bases). The CDR3 consists of 15 residues. Trimming left V 7 bases short and J 3 bases short, with 15 bases between. Germline CDR1 and CDR2: SEHNR and FQNEAQ (reference sequence). CDR3 coding DNA: TGTGCCAGCACGATAAAACAGGGATCTAATGAAAAACTGTTTTTT. It translates to CASTIKQGSNEKLFF.

The chain recombines TRBV28 with TRBJ1-5, with 9 bases aligning to TRBD1. Trimming removed 6 bases from V and 1 base from J; junction bases left unmatched: 7. The length of the CDR3 is 16 residues. Germline lookup yields CDR1 MDHEN and CDR2 SYDVKM. The CDR3, as DNA: TGTGCCAGCAGCCCCTTACAGGGGGCGAGCAATCAGCCCCAGCATTTT. This translates into CASSPLQGASNQPQHF.

DNA for the CDR3: TGTGCCAGCAGCCGGGCCGGGACTAGCCAAGAGACCCAGTACTTC. Residues: CASSRAGTSQETQYF. The rearrangement joins TRBV7-2 to TRBJ2-5; 8 bases align to TRBD2. The CDR3 consists of 15 residues. Germline CDR1 SGHTA, CDR2 FQGNSA. V lost 5 bases, J lost 1 base, and 6 bases stayed unmatched.

V and J are TRBV6-1 and TRBJ1-1; D gene ambiguous. Germline CDR1 MNHNS, CDR2 SASEGT. The CDR3 totals 13 residues. Trimming took 2 bases from V and 5 from J, leaving 9 bases between them. CDR3 bases: TGTGCCAGCAGTGAACGCGGGGAGACTGAAGCTTTCTTT. It yields the protein CASSERGETEAFF.

The chain employs TRBV2 and TRBJ1-6; TRBD1 matches at 9 bases. V was clipped by 6 bases and J by 6 bases; unmatched bases: 6. CDR1 SNHLY and CDR2 FYNNEI come from the germline V gene. This CDR3 is 15 amino acids long. This CDR3 is CASREWTGVNSPLHF. CDR3 in DNA: TGTGCCAGCAGGGAATGGACAGGGGTTAATTCACCCCTCCACTTT.

This chain links TRBV19 with TRBJ1-5; the match to TRBD1 covers 7 bases. Germline V CDR1 and CDR2: LNHDA, SQIVND (reference sequence). The length of the CDR3 is 16 residues. V lost 4 bases to trimming and J lost 5 bases; unmatched junction nucleotides: 11. DNA of the CDR3: TGTGCCAGTAGTAAAGGTCGACAGGGAAGGTATCAGCCCCAGCATTTT. This codes for CASSKGRQGRYQPQHF.

The genes are TRBV28 and TRBJ1-5; 9 bases line up with TRBD1. The V and J ends lost 8 bases and 3 bases, in that order; junction bases with no gene match: 20. The CDR3 sequence is 19 residues long. Germline V CDR1 and CDR2: MDHEN, SYDVKM. The CDR3: CASAGEDRGLFRPNQPQHF. The CDR3 nucleotides read TGTGCCAGCGCCGGGGAGGACAGGGGTTTATTTAGGCCCAATCAGCCCCAGCATTTT.

V usage is TRBV7-8 and J usage is TRBJ2-6, with D maybe TRBD1 (6 bases). Trimming took 5 bases from V and 1 from J, leaving 18 bases between them. CDR1 is SGHVS, CDR2 FQNEAQ, per germline. The CDR3 sequence is 18 residues long. As DNA, the CDR3 is TGTGCCAGCAGCCCCGGTCCAGGGGTCTCATCTGGGGCCAACGTCCTGACTTTC. It yields the protein CASSPGPGVSSGANVLTF.

The chain employs TRBV18 and TRBJ2-1; 7 bases line up with TRBD2. Germline lookup yields CDR1 KGHSH and CDR2 LQKENI. This CDR3 has 12 amino acids. Trimming took 0 bases from V and 10 from J; bases not matched to a gene: 0. The CDR3 coding sequence is TGTGCCAGCTCACCACCAGCGGGGGAGCAGTTCTTC. Translation gives CASSPPAGEQFF.

The J gene is TRBJ1-4, the V gene TRBV28; possibly TRBD1 for D (5 bases). V was shortened by 6 bases and J by 1 base, with 12 bases between the two germline ends. This CDR3 contains 15 residues. Germline lookup yields CDR1 MDHEN and CDR2 SYDVKM. The CDR3 sequence is CASSPPGLTNEKLFF. CDR3 in DNA: TGTGCCAGCAGCCCCCCGGGACTAACTAATGAAAAACTGTTTTTT.

The chain is built from TRBV25-1 and TRBJ2-7, with TRBD2 identical over 7 bases. Germline CDR1 MGHDK, CDR2 SYGVNS. The J segment lost 4 bases and the V segment lost 3 bases, leaving 3 bases of the junction unmatched. This CDR3 has 13 amino acids. As DNA, the CDR3 is TGTGCCAGCAGTGAGGGGGGGGTTTACGAGCAGTACTTC. Amino acid sequence: CASSEGGVYEQYF.

The chain employs TRBV2 and TRBJ1-5; TRBD1 is a possible D gene (5 bases). CDR1 SNHLY and CDR2 FYNNEI come from the germline V gene. The CDR3 contains 16 residues. The V end was cut by 7 bases, the J end by 4 bases, with 20 bases between. The CDR3 loop reads CASTQDTSKRNQPQHF. Here the CDR3 DNA reads TGTGCCAGCACCCAGGACACGTCTAAACGAAATCAGCCCCAGCATTTT. Drawing the rest from reference TRBV2 and TRBJ1-5, the complete variable domain is EPEVTQTPSHQVTQMGQEVILRCVPISNHLYFYWYRQILGQKVEFLVSFYNNEISEKSEIFDDQFSVERPDGSNFTLKIRSTKLEDSAMYFCASTQDTSKRNQPQHFGDGTRLSIL.

CDR3: CASSTPGQGTEAFF. CDR3 in DNA: TGTGCCAGTAGTACACCGGGACAGGGCACTGAAGCTTTCTTT. This rearrangement joins TRBV19 to TRBJ1-1; 9 nucleotides align to TRBD1. The V gene end was trimmed by 4 bases and the J gene end by 4 bases; junction bases not matched to a gene: 4. The V gene's germline CDR1 is LNHDA and CDR2 SQIVND (reference sequence). The CDR3 runs 14 residues.

The J gene is TRBJ1-5, the V gene TRBV30, with D possibly being TRBD1 (6 bases). The CDR3 sequence is 14 residues long. The V gene's germline CDR1 is GTSNPN and CDR2 SVGIG (reference sequence). V dropped 0 bases and J dropped 6 bases, with 12 bases sitting between them. For the CDR3, the DNA is TGTGCCTGGAGTGTTTGGGGGGGCGGTCAGCCCCAGCATTTT. Its protein is CAWSVWGGGQPQHF.

This rearrangement joins TRBV2 to TRBJ2-1; TRBD2 matches at 9 bases. The CDR3 is 17 amino acids. V lost 7 bases to trimming and J lost 2 bases; unmatched junction nucleotides: 12. The germline CDR1 and CDR2 sequences are SNHLY and FYNNEI. The DNA of the CDR3 is TGTGCCAGCACCGTCTCTACTAGCGGGTACGCCTACAATGAGCAGTTCTTC. Translation gives CASTVSTSGYAYNEQFF.

The rearrangement links TRBV7-2 to TRBJ2-3; 7 positions match TRBD2. The germline CDR1 and CDR2 sequences are SGHTA and FQGNSA. The CDR3 is 14 amino acids. Unmatched junction bases numbered 6, after V lost 0 bases and J lost 9 bases. DNA of the CDR3: TGTGCCAGCAGCTTAGCGCGGGCGGGGGACACGCAGTATTTT. Protein product: CASSLARAGDTQYF.

This rearrangement joins TRBV15 to TRBJ1-4, with D maybe TRBD1 (5 bases). The V end was cut by 1 base, the J end by 6 bases, with 12 bases between. The CDR3 sequence is 15 residues long. Looked up from germline, CDR1 is LNHNV and CDR2 is YYDKDF (reference sequence). The CDR3 reads CATSRGGGGYEKLFF. The CDR3 bases are TGTGCCACCAGCAGAGGGGGGGGAGGTTATGAAAAACTGTTTTTT.